The rows below give T cell receptor beta chains drawn from one sample of a study of T cells in Graves' hyperthyroidism and ophthalmopathy. TCRdb fed the multiplex PCR reads into MiXCR, producing one record per CDR3 protein. The sample has fewer than 600,000 distinct CDR3 sequences; 12% to 15% are singletons. Sequencing input: blood. These receptors all stem from a woman aged 40 to 50 with Graves' hyperthyroidism. The CDR3 runs from the conserved cysteine through the conserved F or W. Each record gives: V gene, J gene, clone size, D gene, CDR3 DNA, CDR3 protein. The D gene is left open where the match is weak. Clone size is given for some rows only: seen once, a few or many times, or a class if the clone is expanded.

TRBV7-2	TRBJ2-1	few	.	TGTGCCAGCAGCTTGGGCACTACGAACAATGAGCAGTTCTTC	CASSLGTTNNEQFF
TRBV12-3/TRBV12-4	TRBJ2-3	many	.	TGTGCCAGCAGTTTAAGCCGGAAGGCAGATACGCAGTATTTT	CASSLSRKADTQYF
TRBV5-1	TRBJ2-7	many	TRBD2	TGCGCCAGCAGCCCGCAGTCCGGACTAGCGAGCTACGAGCAGTACTTC	CASSPQSGLASYEQYF
TRBV27	TRBJ1-5	many	TRBD1	TGTGCCAGCAGTCCGGGGACAGGGAACAATCAGCCCCAGCATTTT	CASSPGTGNNQPQHF
TRBV28	TRBJ2-3	many	TRBD2	TGTGCCAGCAGTTTAACTAGCGGGAGGTGGGGAGATACGCAGTATTTT	CASSLTSGRWGDTQYF
TRBV29-1	TRBJ2-3	few	.	TGCAGCGTCCCGGGACCCGGCGCAGATACGCAGTATTTT	CSVPGPGADTQYF
TRBV4-1	TRBJ2-7	many	TRBD2	TGCGCCAGCAGCCAAGCGGGTATTACCGGGAGGGCTCCCTACGAGCAGTACTTC	CASSQAGITGRAPYEQYF
TRBV14	TRBJ2-1	few	.	TGTGCCAGCAGCCAAGCAACAGGGCCCTACAATGAGCAGTTCTTC	CASSQATGPYNEQFF
TRBV7-6	TRBJ2-1	.	.	TGTGCCAGCAGCACCCCGCGGGGGCGAAGCGTTTTGAACAATGAGCAGTTCTTC	CASSTPRGRSVLNNEQFF
TRBV29-1	TRBJ2-2	few	.	TGCAGCGTTGAAAGAGGGGTTAACACCGGGGAGCTGTTTTTT	CSVERGVNTGELFF
TRBV28	TRBJ2-7	many	TRBD2	TGTGCCAGCAGGGCAACCGGGACTAACTCCTACGAGCAGTACTTC	CASRATGTNSYEQYF